This T cell receptor beta chain was identified during a study of shared clonotypes between healthy human individuals. Study results and limitations: Generation of non-shared clonotypes was less probable than generation of clonotypes shared by all four donors. Rarefaction revealed incomplete sorted-subset sequencing despite large depth.

The authors divided CD4+ cells into CD45RA+ naive and CD45RA-negative memory subsets. The CDR3 is made up of 12 amino acids. From germline, CDR1 is MNHNY and CDR2 SVGAGI (reference sequence). The V and J ends lost 7 bases and 6 bases respectively, with 13 bases between them. On this clone itself: No antigen is known for it.

Every subset's genomic DNA went evenly onto several immunoSEQ plates. Profiling relied on immunoSEQ multiplex PCR, and the TCRdb table lists in-frame clones only, not all of them. The sample holds under 300,000 clones, 65% seen once. This TCR was sampled from a man aged 30 to 45 in good health. Sequences were obtained from memory CD4+ T cells sorted from blood. Regarding subset: CD45RA-negative fraction. This chain uses TRBV6-6 with TRBJ2-7; maybe TRBD1 (6 bases). CDR3 sequence (DNA): TGTGCCAGCACTCGAAGGGGGAGCGAGCAGTACTTC. Translation gives CASTRRGSEQYF.